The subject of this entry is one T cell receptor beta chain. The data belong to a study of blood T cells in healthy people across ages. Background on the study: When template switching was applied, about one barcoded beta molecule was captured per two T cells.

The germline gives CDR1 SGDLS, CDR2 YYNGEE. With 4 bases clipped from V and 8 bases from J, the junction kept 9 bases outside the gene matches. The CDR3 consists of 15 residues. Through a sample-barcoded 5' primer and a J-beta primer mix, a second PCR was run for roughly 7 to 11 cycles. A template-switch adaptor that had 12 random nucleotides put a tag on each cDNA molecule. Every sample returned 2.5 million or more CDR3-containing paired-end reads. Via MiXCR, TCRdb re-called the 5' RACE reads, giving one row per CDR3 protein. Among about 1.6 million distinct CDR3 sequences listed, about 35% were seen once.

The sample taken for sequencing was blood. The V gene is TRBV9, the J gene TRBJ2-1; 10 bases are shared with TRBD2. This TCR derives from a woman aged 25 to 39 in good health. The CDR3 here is CASSPSGLAEHEQFF. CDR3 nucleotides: TGTGCCAGCAGCCCCTCCGGACTAGCGGAGCATGAGCAGTTCTTC.